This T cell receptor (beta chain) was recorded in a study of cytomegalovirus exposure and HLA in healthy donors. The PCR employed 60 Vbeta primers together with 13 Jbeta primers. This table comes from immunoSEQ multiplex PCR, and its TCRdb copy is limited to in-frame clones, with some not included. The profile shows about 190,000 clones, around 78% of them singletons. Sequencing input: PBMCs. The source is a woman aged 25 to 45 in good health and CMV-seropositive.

The chain's CDR3 is CAWSRDRGNQPQHF. CDR3 in DNA: TGTGCCTGGAGCCGGGACAGGGGTAATCAGCCCCAGCATTTT. The rearrangement links TRBV30 to TRBJ1-5, with 10 positions matching TRBD1. Unmatched junction bases numbered 3, after V lost 3 bases and J lost 4 bases. Germline-derived CDR1 and CDR2 are GTSNPN and SVGIG (reference sequence). This CDR3 region has 14 residues.